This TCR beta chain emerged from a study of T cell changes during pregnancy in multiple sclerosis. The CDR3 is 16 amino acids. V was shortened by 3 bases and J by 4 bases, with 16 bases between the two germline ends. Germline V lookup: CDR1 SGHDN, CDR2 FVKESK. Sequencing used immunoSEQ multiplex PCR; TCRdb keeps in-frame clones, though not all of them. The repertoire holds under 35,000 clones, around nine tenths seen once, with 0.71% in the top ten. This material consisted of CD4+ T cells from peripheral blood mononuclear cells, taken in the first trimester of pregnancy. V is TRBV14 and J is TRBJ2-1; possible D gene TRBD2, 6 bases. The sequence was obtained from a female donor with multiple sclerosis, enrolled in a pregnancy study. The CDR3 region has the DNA TGTGCCAGCAGCCACATCCCCGGGACTTTATACAATGAGCAGTTCTTC. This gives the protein CASSHIPGTLYNEQFF.